Presented here are 26 T cell receptor beta chains from one specimen sequenced in a study of siplizumab effects on memory and regulatory T cells. TCRdb's table, derived via immunoSEQ multiplex PCR, lists solely in-frame clones and lacks some. This table has 85,000 to 130,000 clones, about 95% appearing once. Sequences were obtained from Tregs sorted from blood. These receptors were obtained from a human donor in good health.

J is TRBJ2-5 and V is TRBV30; TRBD2 is a possible D gene (5 bases). This CDR3 comprises 13 residues. CDR1 GTSNPN and CDR2 SVGIG come from the germline V gene (reference sequence). Trimming shortened V by 4 bases and J by 5 bases, and 14 bases separated the two germline ends. The CDR3 spells CAWKARGSETQYF. Here the CDR3 DNA reads TGTGCCTGGAAAGCCCGAGGGAGCGAGACCCAGTACTTC.

The genes are TRBV30 and TRBJ1-1; the D is unclear. Between the trimmed V and J ends, which lost 1 base and 3 bases, there was a span of 9 bases. The CDR3 is 13 residues long. Germline CDR1 reads GTSNPN; CDR2 reads SVGIG (reference sequence). The CDR3 sequence is CAWSAQRYTEAFF. The DNA for the CDR3 is TGTGCCTGGAGTGCTCAAAGGTACACTGAAGCTTTCTTT.

V is TRBV28 and J is TRBJ1-2; unclear D gene. V was clipped by 6 bases and J by 5 bases, with 16 bases between them. The germline CDR1 and CDR2 sequences are MDHEN and SYDVKM. The CDR3 runs to 14 residues. The CDR3: CASRKIGPIYGYTF. The CDR3 coding sequence is TGTGCCAGCAGAAAAATTGGCCCCATATATGGCTACACCTTC.

The V call is TRBV5-1, the J call TRBJ2-5; 7 bases are shared with TRBD2. The CDR3 is 15 amino acids. Germline V gene lookup returns CDR1 SGHRS and CDR2 YFSETQ. Losses at the gene ends were 0 bases for V and 4 bases for J; bases not matched to a gene: 6. The CDR3 protein is CASSLAGGRGETQYF. The CDR3 DNA reads as TGCGCCAGCAGCTTGGCAGGCGGGAGAGGAGAGACCCAGTACTTC.

This chain links TRBV21-1 with TRBJ2-1; the table's D call TRBD2 went unverified against the DNA. TRBV21-1 constitutes a pseudogene. The CDR3 loop spans 15 amino acids. CDR3 protein: CASTLTGGRRNEQFF. The CDR3 DNA reads as TGTGCCAGCACCCTTACGGGCGGGAGACGAAATGAGCAGTTCTTC.

The chain uses TRBV5-1 and TRBJ2-7, with D uncertain. The CDR3 extends over 14 amino acids. Germline V CDR1 and CDR2: SGHRS, YFSETQ. V was cut by 2 bases and J by 2 bases, with 11 bases left in between. CDR3 bases: TGCGCCAGCAGCTTTAATAATAGGGCCTACGAGCAGTACTTC. Its protein is CASSFNNRAYEQYF.

In its sample, this clone was seen once. This rearrangement joins TRBV6-5 to TRBJ2-7, with TRBD1 matching 7 bases. This CDR3 is built from 14 residues. After removal of 4 bases from V and 12 bases from J, the junction contained 15 bases not matched to a gene. Per the germline V gene, CDR1 is MNHEY and CDR2 is SVGAGI. In DNA form, the CDR3 reads TGTGCCAGCAGTTTTTACCTTCGAGACAGGGTTCTGTACTTC. Its translation is CASSFYLRDRVLYF.

The V gene is TRBV7-8, the J gene TRBJ1-2; D not certain. The CDR3 runs 16 residues. The germline V gene encodes CDR1 SGHVS and CDR2 FQNEAQ. Deletions cut 5 bases from V and 5 bases from J, with 21 bases between. As DNA, the CDR3 is TGTGCCAGCAGCGAGGGAAATAAAGTGCGTTATTATGGCTACACCTTC. Its translation: CASSEGNKVRYYGYTF. The entire variable domain, with the rest obtained from reference TRBV7-8 and TRBJ1-2, is as follows: GAGVSQSPRYKVAKRGQDVALRCDPISGHVSLFWYQQALGQGPEFLTYFQNEAQLDKSGLPSDRFFAERPEGSVSTLKIQRTQQEDSAVYLCASSEGNKVRYYGYTFGSGTRLTVV.

V gene TRBV6-1 combines with J gene TRBJ2-3, with 8 bases aligning to TRBD2. The CDR3 runs 15 residues. V shed 6 bases and J 2 bases; nucleotides not matched to a gene: 7. Germline assignment: CDR1 MNHNS and CDR2 SASEGT. CDR3 nucleotides: TGTGCCAGCAGGGCAAGCGGGAGAGTCACAGATACGCAGTATTTT. Translation gives CASRASGRVTDTQYF.

This chain links TRBV5-1 with TRBJ2-2; 8 bases align to TRBD1. J gave up 4 bases and V 5 bases, and 7 bases lay outside the gene matches. CDR3 size: 15 residues. CDR1 and CDR2 from the germline V gene are SGHRS and YFSETQ. The CDR3 coding sequence is TGCGCCAGCAGTGGCGGGACAGGCTTCACCGGGGAGCTGTTTTTT. Protein sequence: CASSGGTGFTGELFF.

The chain has TRBV5-1 and TRBJ1-1; tentatively, D is TRBD1 (5 bases). Germline-derived CDR1 and CDR2 are SGHRS and YFSETQ. CDR3 length equals 13 residues. Trimming stripped 4 bases from V and 5 bases from J, with 12 bases between. The CDR3 is CASSGQGSTEAFF. The CDR3 bases are TGCGCCAGCAGCGGGCAGGGTTCTACTGAAGCTTTCTTT.

The chain couples TRBV5-1 to TRBJ2-7; maybe TRBD1 (6 bases). Germline V gene lookup returns CDR1 SGHRS and CDR2 YFSETQ. V dropped 2 bases and J dropped 2 bases, with 20 bases sitting between them. This CDR3 is built from 17 residues. CDR3 protein: CASSFLFSTGFTYEQYF. Here the CDR3 DNA reads TGCGCCAGCAGCTTCTTGTTCAGCACAGGGTTTACCTACGAGCAGTACTTC.

The gene calls are TRBV2 and TRBJ1-2; unclear D gene. Germline V CDR1 and CDR2: SNHLY, FYNNEI. Between the trimmed V and J ends, which lost 2 bases and 0 bases, there was a span of 1 base. The CDR3 consists of 12 residues. CDR3 sequence reads: CASSEPNYGYTF. DNA of the CDR3: TGTGCCAGCAGTGAACCTAACTATGGCTACACCTTC.

V and J are TRBV27 and TRBJ1-2; a possible D gene is TRBD1 (5 bases). Germline assignment: CDR1 MNHEY and CDR2 SMNVEV (reference sequence). There are 13 residues in the CDR3. V lost 4 bases and J 9 bases, leaving 15 bases between the germline ends. DNA for the CDR3: TGTGCCAGCAGTTCAACTTTTAGGGGACGCTACACCTTC. It specifies CASSSTFRGRYTF.

V usage is TRBV5-1 and J usage is TRBJ2-1; possible D gene TRBD2, 8 bases. Trimming shortened V by 3 bases and J by 4 bases, and 17 bases separated the two germline ends. CDR1 SGHRS and CDR2 YFSETQ come from the germline V gene. This CDR3 has 16 residues. The CDR3 sequence is CASSSVTGTRYNEQFF. The CDR3 nucleotides read TGCGCCAGCAGCTCGGTGACAGGGACTAGATACAATGAGCAGTTCTTC. Looking up the rest from reference TRBV5-1 and TRBJ2-1 gives the full variable domain: KAGVTQTPRYLIKTRGQQVTLSCSPISGHRSVSWYQQTPGQGLQFLFEYFSETQRNKGNFPGRFSGRQFSNSRSEMNVSTLELGDSALYLCASSSVTGTRYNEQFFGPGTRLTVL.

V and J are TRBV11-2 and TRBJ1-1; D gene unclear. Germline values: CDR1 SGHAT, CDR2 FQNNGV. CDR3 length: 14 residues. The V and J ends lost 5 bases and 2 bases respectively, with 12 bases between them. CDR3 DNA sequence: TGTGCCAGCAGCCCTGAACCCCGCAACACTGAAGCTTTCTTT. This codes for CASSPEPRNTEAFF.

J is TRBJ2-7 and V is TRBV6-1; tentatively, D is TRBD1 (6 bases). The CDR3 extends over 14 amino acids. Germline V CDR1 and CDR2: MNHNS, SASEGT. The V and J ends lost 6 bases and 4 bases respectively, with 16 bases between them. The chain's CDR3 is CASRKNLQGYEQYF. In DNA form, the CDR3 reads TGTGCCAGCAGAAAAAATTTACAGGGTTACGAGCAGTACTTC.

This clone was recorded once. The chain is built from TRBV28 and TRBJ1-2; D is unclear. CDR3 length: 13 amino acids. With 7 bases removed from V and 2 bases from J, the gap between germline ends came to 11 bases. CDR1 is MDHEN and CDR2 is SYDVKM in the germline V gene. CDR3 sequence (DNA): TGTGCCAGCATTAGAGGTGAAAACTATGGCTACACCTTC. It yields the protein CASIRGENYGYTF.

The chain employs TRBV7-8 and TRBJ2-2; no clear D. This CDR3 has 16 amino acids. Germline V gene lookup returns CDR1 SGHVS and CDR2 FQNEAQ. Trimming stripped 5 bases from V and 1 base from J, with 14 bases between. CDR3 bases: TGTGCCAGCAGCCAGATCGCATCCCGGAACACCGGGGAGCTGTTTTTT. It translates to CASSQIASRNTGELFF.

The chain uses TRBV7-8 and TRBJ1-2; D unclear. The CDR3 has 13 residues. The V and J ends lost 5 bases and 3 bases respectively, with 10 bases between them. Germline CDR1 and CDR2: SGHVS and FQNEAQ. The CDR3 DNA sequence: TGTGCCAGCAGCCGGAACACGGACTATGGCTACACCTTC. Translation gives CASSRNTDYGYTF.

The J gene is TRBJ2-7, the V gene TRBV5-4, with D perhaps given as TRBD1 or TRBD2 (5 bases each). CDR1 SGHNT and CDR2 YYREEE come from the germline V gene (reference sequence). Trimming took off 0 bases at V and 1 base at J, with 14 bases between the two ends. This CDR3 is built from 16 residues. CDR3 DNA: TGTGCCAGCAGCTTGGAGTCTGGGACGCATTCCTACGAGCAGTACTTC. It translates to CASSLESGTHSYEQYF.

This rearrangement joins TRBV7-7 to TRBJ2-2; the D call may be TRBD1 or TRBD2 (5 bases each). Germline V lookup: CDR1 SSHAT, CDR2 FNYEAQ (reference sequence). The CDR3 sequence is 16 residues long. The V gene lost 5 bases and the J gene lost 6 bases, with 19 bases spanning the gap. CDR3 nucleotide sequence: TGTGCCAGCAGCACCGGGGCCCCCGGAATAGCCGGGGAGCTGTTTTTT. Translated, it gives CASSTGAPGIAGELFF.

The chain is built from TRBV30 and TRBJ1-5, with D unclear. This CDR3 region has 15 residues. CDR1 and CDR2 (germline): GTSNPN, SVGIG (reference sequence). The ends were cut back, 2 bases at V and 6 bases at J, with 17 bases in the middle. The CDR3 sequence is CAWSRALRRGQPQHF. The DNA for the CDR3 is TGTGCCTGGAGTAGGGCCCTCCGGCGGGGTCAGCCCCAGCATTTT.

In its sample, this clone was seen a few times. The CDR3 loop is CASKVAGGGDTQYF. CDR3 coding DNA: TGTGCCAGCAAGGTGGCAGGGGGGGGAGATACGCAGTATTTT. The rearrangement joins TRBV2 to TRBJ2-3; perhaps D is TRBD1 or TRBD2 (7 bases each). The CDR3 is made up of 14 amino acids. Trimming stripped 7 bases from V and 5 bases from J, with 16 bases between. CDR1 is SNHLY, CDR2 FYNNEI, per germline.

The chain carries TRBV15 and TRBJ1-5; no firm D call. CDR3 length equals 14 residues. Trimming left V 3 bases short and J 0 bases short, with 6 bases between. Per the germline V gene, CDR1 is LNHNV and CDR2 is YYDKDF (reference sequence). In DNA form, the CDR3 reads TGTGCCACCAGCAGGCCCGGTAGCAATCAGCCCCAGCATTTT. This codes for CATSRPGSNQPQHF.

This chain links TRBV6-5 with TRBJ1-2; D may be TRBD1 (6 bases). Germline-derived CDR1 and CDR2 are MNHEY and SVGAGI. Trimming took off 7 bases at V and 7 bases at J, with 22 bases between the two ends. This CDR3 has 15 residues. The CDR3 is CASKYGGLIAGGYTF. The CDR3 coding sequence is TGTGCCAGCAAATATGGGGGCCTAATCGCTGGTGGCTACACCTTC.